The 8 T cell receptor beta chains reported below all come from one sample, sequenced in a study of tumor-infiltrating lymphocytes in glioblastoma multiforme. TCR beta libraries were built from RNA through three nested multiplex PCR rounds using modified ARM-PCR. TCRdb reprocessed the multiplex PCR reads via MiXCR and lists one record per CDR3 protein. The sample consists of over 10,000 distinct CDR3 sequences, around 70% of them appearing once. The sequenced sample was brain tumor tissue. These receptors were obtained from a male donor with glioblastoma.

Of note for this clonotype: Sequence at one end of the junction differs from germline and may be a read error. The CDR3 region has the DNA TGCAGCGTTCTCAGGGGGCTGGGGGAAAAACTGCTTTTT. As protein: CSVLRGLGEKLLF. The chain links TRBV29-1 to TRBJ1-4, with TRBD1 matching 8 bases. The germline V gene encodes CDR1 SQVTM and CDR2 ANQGSEA. The CDR3 covers 13 residues.

About this clonotype: The conserved closing phenylalanine or tryptophan is absent in this CDR3, likely reflecting a read error. This chain joins TRBV6-6 and TRBJ1-2; D perhaps matches TRBD1 (6 bases). Trimming pared 5 bases from V and 5 bases from J, leaving 18 bases between. The germline gives CDR1 MNHNY, CDR2 SVGAGI (reference sequence). This CDR3 contains 15 residues. As DNA, the CDR3 is TGTGCCAGCAGTCCGACGGACAGCCTTTATTATGGCTACACCCTC. Translating it yields CASSPTDSLYYGYTL.

This chain joins TRBV20-1 and TRBJ2-5; 10 nucleotides align to TRBD2. CDR1 and CDR2 (germline): DFQATT, SNEGSKA (reference sequence). With 7 bases clipped from V and 1 base from J, the junction kept 6 bases outside the gene matches. The CDR3 has 14 residues. The CDR3 DNA reads TGCAGTGTCCCGGGACTAGCGACCCAAGAGACCCAGTACTTC. It encodes CSVPGLATQETQYF.

This clonotype was detected once. One end of the junction fails to match germline, which may point to a read error. V is TRBV11-3 and J is TRBJ1-1; 7 bases are shared with TRBD1. Germline V gives CDR1 SGHNT, CDR2 YENEEA. The CDR3 contains 13 residues. This chain's CDR3 is CAGRGRIYTEAFF. CDR3 DNA: TGTGCCGGCAGGGGGAGGATCTACACTGAAGCTTTCTTT.

This clonotype was found many times. The CDR3 DNA reads TGTGCCAGCAGTGAACGTACTCGAGCCCGGGGGCATTTT. Residues: CASSERTRARGHF. This chain links TRBV2 with TRBJ1-5; D gene ambiguous. Germline V CDR1 and CDR2: SNHLY, FYNNEI. This CDR3 comprises 13 residues. The V and J ends lost 2 bases and 15 bases respectively, with 17 bases between them.

Turning to this clonotype: Germline is not matched at one junction end, which may reflect a read error. The rearrangement uses TRBV6-5 and TRBJ2-5; D is possibly TRBD2 (6 bases). Germline loops: CDR1 MNHEY, CDR2 SVGAGI. The CDR3 is 21 amino acids. The CDR3 region is CASSYPRHQRWGGKVRETQYF. DNA of the CDR3: TGTGCCAGCAGTTACCCCAGGCACCAACGTTGGGGAGGAAAGGTTAGAGAGACGCAGTACTTC.

The rearrangement uses TRBV20-1 and TRBJ1-1; possibly TRBD1 for D (5 bases). Germline CDR1 DFQATT, CDR2 SNEGSKA (reference sequence). V lost 0 bases, J lost 6 bases, and 17 bases lay in between. This CDR3 comprises 15 residues. The CDR3 is CSARDGVGLGSEAFF. The CDR3 DNA is TGCAGTGCTAGAGATGGGGTGGGACTCGGGTCTGAAGCTTTCTTT.

Note on this clonotype: Since a much larger clone is just one base distant, this may be a read error. The chain couples TRBV2 to TRBJ2-2; D gene uncertain. Per the germline V gene, CDR1 is SNHLY and CDR2 is FYNNEI. The CDR3 length is 14 residues. V gave up 10 bases and J gave up 4 bases, with 16 bases separating them. In nucleotides, the CDR3 is TGTGCCACCAACGACATGGGCTCCACCGGGGAGCTGTTTTTT. The encoded protein is CATNDMGSTGELFF. Full variable domain (rest looked up from reference TRBV2 and TRBJ2-2): EPEVTQTPSHQVTQMGQEVILRCVPISNHLYFYWYRQILGQKVEFLVSFYNNEISEKSEIFDDQFSVERPDGSNFTLKIRSTKLEDSAMYFCATNDMGSTGELFFGEGSRLTVL.